This T cell receptor (beta chain) was retrieved from a study of blood T cell repertoires in COVID-19. Across the whole study: Sites across the United States, Italy and Spain contributed samples from acute and convalescent COVID-19. The cDNA or gDNA used as material had been derived from T cells, B-cell-depleted T cells, or PBMCs.

CDR1 is SNHLY and CDR2 is FYNNEI in the germline V gene. The V gene lost 10 bases and the J gene lost 4 bases, with 8 bases spanning the gap. The CDR3 loop spans 10 amino acids. Original analysis: Scientists estimated how many nucleated cells there were by amplifying reference gene primers. Method: immunoSEQ multiplex PCR; TCRdb's copy keeps in-frame clones and lacks some. V, J and clone size are those of that table, while D and trimming were read from the DNA. In the table there are approximately 50,000 clones, roughly 91% of which are singletons. The sequencing sample was made of peripheral blood. This TCR was recovered from a man in his fifties or sixties with active COVID-19. The chain combines TRBV2 with TRBJ2-7; the D gene is possibly TRBD2 (6 bases). In DNA, the CDR3 is TGTGCCAACGCGGGGTACGAGCAGTACTTC. Residues: CANAGYEQYF.